This T cell receptor (beta chain) was observed in a study of blood T cell repertoires in COVID-19. Whole-study context: Nucleic acid was either cDNA or gDNA, and it came from T cells, B-cell-depleted T cells, or PBMCs.

The CDR3 contains 13 residues. Germline CDR1 and CDR2: SGHDT and YYEEEE. After removal of 6 bases from V and 4 bases from J, the junction contained 5 bases not matched to a gene. Sequenced by immunoSEQ multiplex PCR; TCRdb stores in-frame clones only, minus some. The sample holds approximately 180,000 clones, about 84% seen once. The Seattle patients, enrolled during active infection, were followed longitudinally. This sequence was found in a person aged 70 to 79 with COVID-19, enrolled during active disease. Material for sequencing was peripheral blood. The rearrangement links TRBV5-6 to TRBJ1-2; 8 bases agree with TRBD1. The CDR3 sequence is CASTAGQGYGYTF. Written as DNA, the CDR3 is TGTGCCAGCACCGCTGGACAGGGCTATGGCTACACCTTC.